This T cell receptor (beta chain) was sequenced in a study of T cell changes during pregnancy in multiple sclerosis. Data came from immunoSEQ multiplex PCR; TCRdb stores just in-frame clones and leaves some out. The table includes more than 85,000 clones, 85% to 95% detected once. The source material was peripheral blood, sampled in the second trimester of pregnancy. The sequence came from a female donor with multiple sclerosis, enrolled in a pregnancy study.

As DNA, the CDR3 is TGTGCCAGCAGTCCGGGCCAGGGGGGCTACCATCAGCCCCAGCATTTT. It yields the protein CASSPGQGGYHQPQHF. This rearrangement joins TRBV2 to TRBJ1-5; 7 nucleotides line up with TRBD1. The CDR3 runs 16 residues. In germline, CDR1 is SNHLY, CDR2 FYNNEI. The V segment lost 5 bases and the J segment 5 bases; nucleotides outside the gene matches: 12.